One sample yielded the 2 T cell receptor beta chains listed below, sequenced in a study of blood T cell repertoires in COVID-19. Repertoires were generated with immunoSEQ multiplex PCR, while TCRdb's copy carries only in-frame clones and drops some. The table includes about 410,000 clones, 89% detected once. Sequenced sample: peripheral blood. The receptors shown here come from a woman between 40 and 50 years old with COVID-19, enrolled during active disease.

CDR3 protein: CASSFDRANYGYTF. In DNA form, the CDR3 reads TGTGCCAGCAGTTTCGACAGGGCTAACTATGGCTACACCTTC. V gene TRBV27 combines with J gene TRBJ1-2; 7 nucleotides match TRBD1. Trimming removed 3 bases from V and 0 bases from J; junction bases left unmatched: 1. The germline V gene encodes CDR1 MNHEY and CDR2 SMNVEV (reference sequence). The CDR3 is made up of 14 amino acids.

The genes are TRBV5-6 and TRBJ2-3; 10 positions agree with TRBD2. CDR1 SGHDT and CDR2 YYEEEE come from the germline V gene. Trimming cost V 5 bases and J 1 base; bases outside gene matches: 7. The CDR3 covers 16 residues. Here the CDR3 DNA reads TGTGCCAGCAGTTCTGGACTAGCGGCTGGCACAGATACGCAGTATTTT. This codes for CASSSGLAAGTDTQYF.